This T cell receptor (beta chain) was found in a study of vaccination effects on CD4 cells after COVID-19. Turning to the study itself: Vaccine administered to participants consisted of two doses of either BNT162b2 or mRNA-1273.

Prior to sequencing, the ViraFEST assay stimulated PBMC with viral peptide pools, which expanded the antigen-specific CD4+ T cells. Upon completion of roughly ten days in culture, CD4+ T cells were isolated. Negative nucleocapsid antibody tests before and after vaccination confirmed no previous SARS-CoV-2 infection. Peptides at about 10 ug/ml and IL-2 at about 9.8 IU/ml were added to around 2 million PBMC per well. Cultures received IL-2 medium that replaced half the medium on days 3 and 7. This clone has a single count. Its antigen is unknown. The CDR3 contains 17 residues. Using immunoSEQ multiplex PCR, the repertoire was profiled, and TCRdb retains in-frame clones only, with some absent. The profile shows roughly 19,000 clones, approximately 70% of them singletons. Study-wide results and limits: Healthy vaccinees' vaccine-induced clones included only 1 of 255 cross-reacting with common cold coronaviruses.

The TCR was taken from a human donor who received a COVID-19 vaccine. This chain joins TRBV12-2 and TRBJ1-1; the D call TRBD1 from the table was never checked on the DNA. TRBV12-2 is assigned pseudogene status. This specimen was CD4+ T cells from PBMCs cultured with HCoV-NL63 spike peptides, taken before COVID-19 vaccination. CDR3 DNA: TGTGCAAGTCGCTTAGGGTGGTGGGGGCCGGAGAACACTGAAGCTTTCTTT. Its protein product is CASRLGWWGPENTEAFF.